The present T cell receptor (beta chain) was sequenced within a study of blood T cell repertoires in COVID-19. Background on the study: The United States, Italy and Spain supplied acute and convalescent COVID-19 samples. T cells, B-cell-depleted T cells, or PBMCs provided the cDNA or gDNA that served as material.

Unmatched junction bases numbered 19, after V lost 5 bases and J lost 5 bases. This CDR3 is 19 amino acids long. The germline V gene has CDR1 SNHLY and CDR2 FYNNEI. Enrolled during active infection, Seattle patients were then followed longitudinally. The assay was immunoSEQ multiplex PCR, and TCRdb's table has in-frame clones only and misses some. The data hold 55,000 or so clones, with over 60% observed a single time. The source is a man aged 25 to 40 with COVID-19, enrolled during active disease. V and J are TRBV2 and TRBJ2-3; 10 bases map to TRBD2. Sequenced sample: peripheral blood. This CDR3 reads CASSKSLRRLAGVKDTQYF. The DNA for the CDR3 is TGTGCCAGCAGTAAGTCCCTCCGTAGGCTAGCGGGAGTAAAAGATACGCAGTATTTT.